The table lists the clone carrying this TCR beta chain with a few counts. What it binds is unknown. Peripheral blood, 7.5 to 10 milliliters per participant, was collected. The PCR template was genomic DNA. The TCR beta CDR3 region was amplified using 30 forward and 13 reverse primers. Via MiXCR, TCRdb re-called the multiplex PCR reads, giving one row per CDR3 protein. Of 250,000 or so distinct CDR3 sequences in the sample, roughly 48% were seen once. Germline V gene lookup returns CDR1 SGDLS and CDR2 YYNGEE. The CDR3 runs 15 residues. The junction had 3 bases not matched to a gene; V was cut back by 3 bases and J by 4 bases. The data originate from a study of type 1 and type 2 diabetes patients. For the study at large: The cohort mixed type 1 diabetes, type 2 diabetes and nondiabetic donors.

Findings and caveats of the study: Age and gender were not matched between study groups, possibly biasing interpretation. Type 1 diabetes repertoires were significantly less diverse than type 2 diabetes ones.

The chain carries TRBV9 and TRBJ2-1; 11 bases match TRBD2. The sequencing sample was made of peripheral blood mononuclear cells (PBMCs). The receptor was derived from a young man with type 2 diabetes. Here the CDR3 DNA reads TGTGCCAGCAGCGGGACTAGCGGGTATTACAATGAGCAGTTCTTC. As protein: CASSGTSGYYNEQFF.